This T cell receptor (beta chain) was found in a study of OX40 agonist ivuxolimab in advanced cancers. The CDR3 is 16 amino acids. CDR1 and CDR2 from the germline V gene are SGHAT and FQDESV (reference sequence). This table comes from immunoSEQ multiplex PCR, and its TCRdb copy is limited to in-frame clones, with some not included. This table has 30,000 or so clones, over 80% appearing once. The count of this clone is one. Sequence at one end of the junction differs from germline and may be a read error. This specimen includes other DNA sequences encoding the same CDR3. The specimen was CD4+ or CD8+ T cells sorted from blood, collected in a trial of the OX40 agonist ivuxolimab. This TCR was sampled from an adult with an advanced solid tumor such as melanoma, head and neck, liver or kidney cancer. The rearrangement uses TRBV11-1 and TRBJ1-3; unclear D gene. CDR3 protein: CASSFTWTGAGNTIYF. CDR3 coding DNA: TGTGCCAGCAGCTTCACCTGGACGGGAGCTGGAAACACTATATATTTT.